This entry lists 8 T cell receptor beta chains sequenced from one sample in a study of blood T cells in healthy people across ages. Alongside a J-beta primer mix, a sample-barcoded 5' primer served in a second PCR lasting about 7 to 12 cycles. TCRdb independently ran MiXCR on the 5' RACE reads; one entry per CDR3 protein. The sample yields some 640,000 distinct CDR3 sequences, about 30% seen once. Sequences were obtained from blood. These receptors were taken from a woman aged 80 or older in good health.

Many counts were recorded for this clonotype. The chain combines TRBV18 with TRBJ2-1; 8 bases align to TRBD1. The CDR3 covers 16 residues. V was clipped by 1 base and J by 6 bases; unmatched bases: 8. Germline V gene lookup returns CDR1 KGHSH and CDR2 LQKENI. DNA of the CDR3: TGTGCCAGCTCACCACTCCAGGGGGCCAGGGTCAATGAGCAGTTCTTC. Encoded protein: CASSPLQGARVNEQFF.

This clonotype was observed at least ten times. The CDR3 region has the DNA TGTGCCAGCAGGGGGACAGGGGAGTATGAGCAGTTCTTC. Translation: CASRGTGEYEQFF. V is TRBV5-6 and J is TRBJ2-1; 10 bases agree with TRBD1. This CDR3 region has 13 residues. Trimming took 5 bases from V and 8 from J; bases not matched to a gene: 4. Germline V gene lookup returns CDR1 SGHDT and CDR2 YYEEEE.

This clonotype occurred a few times. This chain uses TRBV7-6 with TRBJ2-3, with a tentative D call TRBD1 (6 bases). CDR1 SGHVS and CDR2 FNYEAQ come from the germline V gene. With 7 bases removed from V and 4 bases from J, the gap between germline ends came to 18 bases. The CDR3 contains 15 residues. Here the CDR3 reads CASTSGQSPADTQYF. DNA for the CDR3: TGTGCCAGCACCAGTGGACAGTCTCCGGCAGATACGCAGTATTTT.

This clonotype was seen only a few times. V and J are TRBV28 and TRBJ2-3; TRBD2 matches at 8 bases. Germline V gives CDR1 MDHEN, CDR2 SYDVKM. V was pared by 6 bases and J by 5 bases, with 7 bases of the junction left unmatched. This CDR3 is built from 14 residues. CDR3 sequence (DNA): TGTGCCAGCAGCCGGGGGGGCCGTGGAGATACGCAGTATTTT. Its translation: CASSRGGRGDTQYF.

This clonotype has ten or more counts. V is TRBV6-2 or TRBV6-3 and J is TRBJ2-7; 7 bases are shared with TRBD2. Germline trimming cut 2 bases from V and 0 bases from J; bases unmatched to any gene: 16. The CDR3 extends over 19 amino acids. Looked up from germline, CDR1 is MNHEY and CDR2 is SVGEGT. For the CDR3, the DNA is TGTGCCAGCAGTTACAAGCAGGGAGGGTCTTCTGGGAGCTCCTACGAGCAGTACTTC. As protein: CASSYKQGGSSGSSYEQYF.

This clonotype was seen only a few times. Since a much larger clone is just one base distant, this may be a read error. V gene TRBV20-1 combines with J gene TRBJ2-1; TRBD2 aligns across 8 bases. The germline V gene encodes CDR1 DFQATT and CDR2 SNEGSKA (reference sequence). The CDR3 is made up of 14 amino acids. V trimming: 5 bases; J trimming: 10 bases; junction bases outside the gene matches: 13. CDR3 amino acids: CSAPKRGSSYEQFF. CDR3 bases: TGCAGTGCTCCGAAGCGGGGGTCCTCCTACGAGCAGTTCTTC.

J is TRBJ1-2 and V is TRBV6-6, with no clear D. Germline V CDR1 and CDR2: MNHNY, SVGAGI (reference sequence). V was clipped by 7 bases and J by 1 base, with 10 bases between them. The CDR3 totals 13 residues. CDR3 coding DNA: TGTGCCAGCATTGAGTATGATAACTATGGCTACACCTTC. Encoded protein: CASIEYDNYGYTF.

The V gene is TRBV7-9, the J gene TRBJ2-7; TRBD2 might be the D (7 bases). The germline V gene encodes CDR1 SEHNR and CDR2 FQNEAQ (reference sequence). The V end lost 1 base, the J end lost 2 bases, and 12 bases lay between the germline ends. The CDR3 extends over 15 amino acids. CDR3: CASSLDRGAPYEQYF. In DNA form, the CDR3 reads TGTGCCAGCAGCTTAGATCGGGGGGCACCCTACGAGCAGTACTTC.